This TCR beta chain was retrieved from a study of T cell changes during pregnancy in multiple sclerosis. CDR1 LNHDA and CDR2 SQIVND come from the germline V gene (reference sequence). V lost 6 bases to trimming and J lost 9 bases; unmatched junction nucleotides: 4. The CDR3 runs to 12 residues. Data came from immunoSEQ multiplex PCR; TCRdb stores just in-frame clones and leaves some out. The table includes some 60,000 clones, more than 85% detected once. The sequencing used CD4+ T cells from peripheral blood mononuclear cells, collected in the third trimester of pregnancy. The receptor comes from a female donor with multiple sclerosis, enrolled in a pregnancy study. This chain joins TRBV19 and TRBJ2-4; TRBD2 matches 8 bases. The CDR3 is CASSGGAGIQYF. The CDR3, as DNA: TGTGCCAGTAGCGGGGGGGCGGGCATTCAGTACTTC.